This is a list of T cell receptor beta chains from one sample in a study of T cell responses to AZD1222 COVID-19 vaccine. Only in-frame clones appear in the TCRdb table, and some are missing; sequencing was by immunoSEQ multiplex PCR. This table holds approximately 180,000 clones, about 87% found once. Source: peripheral blood, taken on day 0 of AZD1222 vaccination. All receptors come from an adult in good health. Each CDR3 is given with its conserved first and last residue. The order of the fields is J gene, V gene, D gene, clone size, CDR3 protein, CDR3 DNA. The D gene is left open where the match is weak. Some rows have no size entry. The others give once, few or many, or a class for an expanded clone.

>TRBJ1-2|TRBV5-8|TRBD1|once
CASSEGDRTYGYTF
TGTGCCAGCAGCGAAGGGGACAGGACCTATGGCTACACCTTC
>TRBJ2-3|TRBV27|TRBD2|-
CASSLSVAGADTQYF
TGTGCCAGCAGTTTATCGGTGGCGGGGGCAGATACGCAGTATTTT
>TRBJ1-5|TRBV19|TRBD1|few
CASRTGENQPQHF
TGTGCCAGCAGGACAGGGGAAAATCAGCCCCAGCATTTT
>TRBJ2-7|TRBV2|-|-
CASTGTSNYEQYF
TGTGCCAGCACAGGGACATCTAACTACGAGCAGTACTTC
>TRBJ1-4|TRBV6-5|-|-
CASRDPNGGEKLFF
TGTGCCAGCAGGGACCCTAACGGGGGAGAAAAACTGTTTTTT
>TRBJ2-7|TRBV11-2|-|-
CASSLITTTYEQYF
TGTGCCAGCAGCTTAATAACTACAACCTACGAGCAGTACTTC
>TRBJ2-5|TRBV7-2|-|-
CASSLGAQETQYF
TGTGCCAGCAGCTTAGGAGCGCAAGAGACCCAGTACTTC
>TRBJ2-7|TRBV5-1|TRBD1|few
CASSLTGAGDEQYF
TGCGCCAGCAGCTTGACAGGGGCGGGCGACGAGCAGTACTTC
>TRBJ1-5|TRBV27|-|-
CASTLSGLGNQPQHF
TGTGCCAGCACTTTGTCGGGGCTTGGCAATCAGCCCCAGCATTTT
>TRBJ1-5|TRBV28|TRBD1|-
CASSPRTGVRNQPQHF
TGTGCCAGCAGTCCACGAACAGGGGTAAGGAATCAGCCCCAGCATTTT
>TRBJ1-5|TRBV11-2|-|-
CASSISRNQPQHF
TGTGCCAGCAGCATAAGTAGGAATCAGCCCCAGCATTTT
>TRBJ2-1|TRBV30|-|-
CAWSVNHEQFF
TGTGCCTGGAGTGTAAACCATGAGCAGTTCTTC
>TRBJ2-7|TRBV27|TRBD1|-
CASSPPGQGIHEQYF
TGTGCCAGCAGTCCACCGGGACAGGGGATCCACGAGCAGTACTTC
>TRBJ1-5|TRBV2|-|-
CASSPAGNQPQHF
TGTGCCAGCAGCCCGGCAGGCAATCAGCCCCAGCATTTT
>TRBJ2-2|TRBV3-1/TRBV3-2|-|-
CASSPRIYTGELFF
TGTGCCAGCAGCCCTAGGATTTACACCGGGGAGCTGTTTTTT
>TRBJ1-3|TRBV6-5|-|-
CASSEGDTIYF
TGTGCCAGCAGCGAGGGTGACACCATATATTTT